The 5 T cell receptor beta chains in this list originate from one sample, sequenced in a study of T-cell reconstitution after alpha-beta-depleted transplantation in children. The TCRbeta library was prepared with unique molecular identifiers. One entry per CDR3 protein results from TCRdb running MiXCR on the PCR reads. Of just under 550,000 distinct CDR3 sequences in the sample, 18% were seen once. The source material was PBMCs from the stem cell graft donor, sampled from the stem cell graft. The source is a human donor who donated a stem cell graft to a child with acute lymphoblastic leukemia.

The chain carries TRBV7-9 and TRBJ1-3, with no clear D. Germline V CDR1 and CDR2: SEHNR, FQNEAQ (reference sequence). This CDR3 has 15 residues. Trimming removed 3 bases from V and 7 bases from J, with 16 bases in between. CDR3 DNA: TGTGCCAGCAGCTTGGGCCTAACGGAGAGTAACACCATATATTTT. The encoded protein is CASSLGLTESNTIYF.

This clonotype was recorded only once. This chain connects TRBV28 to TRBJ2-7, with D tentatively TRBD1 or TRBD2 (6 bases each). Looked up from germline, CDR1 is MDHEN and CDR2 is SYDVKM. The V end was cut by 7 bases, the J end by 3 bases, with 19 bases between. The CDR3 loop spans 15 amino acids. CDR3 sequence (DNA): TGTGCCAGCAACTCGCCAGGGGCGGGGCGCTACGAGCAGTACTTC. As protein: CASNSPGAGRYEQYF.

V gene TRBV7-9 combines with J gene TRBJ2-7; TRBD2 agrees at 9 bases. The ends lost 1 base at V and 3 bases at J; junction bases unmatched: 4. Germline CDR1 SEHNR, CDR2 FQNEAQ (reference sequence). The CDR3 is 15 amino acids. DNA for the CDR3: TGTGCCAGCAGCTTAGGGGCGGGAGGGAACTACGAGCAGTACTTC. This gives the protein CASSLGAGGNYEQYF.

The chain recombines TRBV29-1 with TRBJ2-3; no firm D call. Germline CDR1 and CDR2: SQVTM and ANQGSEA. The CDR3 has 14 amino acids. Trimming removed 7 bases from V and 0 bases from J, with 14 bases in between. CDR3 in DNA: TGCAGCGCGTCACCTTTATCTAGCACAGATACGCAGTATTTT. Translated: CSASPLSSTDTQYF.

This clonotype was detected only a few times. V and J are TRBV4-1 and TRBJ2-2; 9 positions agree with TRBD1. The CDR3 spans 15 residues. V lost 4 bases, J lost 1 base, and 1 base stayed unmatched. Germline V gives CDR1 MGHRA, CDR2 YSYEKL. Here the CDR3 reads CASSLTGGNTGELFF. DNA for the CDR3: TGCGCCAGCAGCCTGACAGGGGGGAACACCGGGGAGCTGTTTTTT.